This TCR beta chain appears in the sequencing data of a study of OX40 agonist ivuxolimab in advanced cancers. In the study overall: Ivuxolimab was a fully human IgG2 agonistic monoclonal antibody targeting the costimulatory receptor OX40 (CD134). The monotherapy dose-escalation portion (N of about 50 patients) of the phase I ivuxolimab trial is reported in the paper. Peripheral TCRbeta sequencing aimed to test whether ivuxolimab altered TCR sequence diversity and caused clonal T-cell expansion. In the dose-escalation cohort, 82.7% of patients were male, and the mean age was roughly 60 years, with a range of roughly 20 to 79. Partial responses occurred in three dose-escalation patients, of whom one had hepatocellular carcinoma and two had cutaneous melanoma. Of the 50 to 55 dose-escalation patients, hepatocellular carcinoma was present in about 20, melanoma in about 15, renal cell carcinoma in 9 and head and neck cancer in 9. Intravenous ivuxolimab was administered to patients every 2 weeks at six dose levels: 0.01, 0.1, 0.3, 1.5, 3 and 10 mg/kg. Prior anti-PD-1, anti-PD-L1 or anti-CTLA-4 therapy was permitted, and approximately 39% of dose-escalation patients had received checkpoint inhibitors.

The trial excluded patients who had a history of autoimmune disease or were on systemic immunosuppression. Peripheral blood for TCR sequencing was collected from all dose cohorts at baseline, on cycle 4 day 1, and on cycle 7 day 1. The samples were taken from a phase I, first-in-human, multicenter, open-label dose-escalation trial of ivuxolimab. Adults with locally advanced or metastatic head and neck squamous cell, hepatocellular, melanoma or renal cell carcinoma were enrolled in the trial. Before TCR sequencing, CD4+ T cells and CD8+ T cells from peripheral blood were sorted into separate populations. The study at large found these results: After ivuxolimab, more expanded clones were found on average in CD8+ T cells than in CD4+ T cells. At doses of 0.1 to 3.0 mg/kg, clonal expansion of both CD4+ and CD8+ T cells in blood was seen between baseline and week 6. In partial responders in the 0.1-3.0 mg/kg groups, normalized peripheral clonal expansion was found to be among the lowest, especially among CD8+ T cells. Low levels of normalized T-cell clonal expansion were also shown by some nonresponding patients. The antigen specificity of the peripheral T cells that underwent clonal expansion was not determined.

The germline V gene yields MNHNS for CDR1 and SASEGT for CDR2. The CDR3 covers 14 residues, taking in both the cysteine and the phenylalanine. Only CDR3 DNA remains: 42 bases, in frame from the first base. Genomic DNA was extracted from sorted cells for sequencing of the TCRbeta CDR3 region. The immunoSEQ Assay was used to sequence the TCRbeta CDR3 regions. The table comes from immuneACCESS by way of TCRdb, which keeps in-frame sequences with V and J called. Part of the clones is missing from these tables; in studies checked, under half for an unresolved V gene and the rest for unknown reasons. A total of tens of thousands of clones appear in this sample, approximately 81% of them only once. The ten top clones hold under 30% of the sample. About this clone itself: Its antigen specificity is not known. Relative to the germline gene, one junction end is altered; a read error may explain this.

The sequencing here drew on CD4+ or CD8+ T cells sorted from blood, taken in a trial of the OX40 agonist ivuxolimab. The V and J genes are TRBV6-1 and TRBJ2-7; the D gene lacks a confident call. This clonotype was obtained from an adult with an advanced solid tumor such as melanoma, head and neck, liver or kidney cancer. CDR3 region: CAISVSDGTYEQYF. The base sequence is TGTGCCATCAGTGTATCTGACGGTACCTACGAGCAGTACTTC.